This T cell receptor (beta chain) was sequenced in a study of OX40 agonist ivuxolimab in advanced cancers. The method was immunoSEQ multiplex PCR; TCRdb's version includes in-frame clones alone and lacks a portion of them. The sample gives tens of thousands of clones, 80% to 90% of which show up once; roughly 30% is in the top ten. Trimming left V 3 bases short and J 4 bases short, with 7 bases between. Germline V gene lookup returns CDR1 SEHNR and CDR2 FQNEAQ (reference sequence). There are 13 residues in the CDR3. The rearrangement links TRBV7-9 to TRBJ2-1; D call uncertain. This specimen was CD4+ or CD8+ T cells sorted from blood, taken in a trial of the OX40 agonist ivuxolimab. The receptor was isolated from an adult with an advanced solid tumor such as melanoma, head and neck, liver or kidney cancer. CDR3 sequence reads: CASSFSAYNEQFF. CDR3 DNA sequence: TGTGCCAGCAGCTTCAGTGCTTACAATGAGCAGTTCTTC.